The 5 T cell receptor beta chains reported below all come from one sample, sequenced in a study of T cells expressing NK-cell markers (dated by TCRdb to about 2020). Preparation of the library involved 5' RACE. The sample was run on an Illumina HiSeq 2000. After TCRdb reprocessed the reads, each CDR3 protein sequence was kept as one row, without DNA. The table for this sample shows about 540,000 distinct CDR3 sequences. Clones ranked in the top ten supply roughly 3.5% of the sample. Input material: blood T cells: a sorted CD56 or NKG2C T cell subset, CD4+ or CD8+ T cells, or bulk PBMC T cells (not recorded which). The receptors shown here come from a man between 18 and 29 years old in good health. Donor details come from another sample of the same person, matched by shared clones.

The chain has TRBV5-1 and TRBJ1-1; TCRdb's D call of TRBD1 is untestable without DNA. Germline CDR1 reads SGHRS; CDR2 reads YFSETQ. The CDR3 extends over 15 amino acids. CDR3 protein: CASSVGGQGNTEAFF.

The V and J genes are TRBV18 and TRBJ2-1; the D gene TCRdb calls, TRBD2, cannot be checked with no DNA. This CDR3 is built from 13 residues. The germline CDR1 and CDR2 sequences are KGHSH and LQKENI. The chain's CDR3 is CASSPTMGDEQFF.

The chain has TRBV28 and TRBJ1-4; TCRdb returns TRBD1, unconfirmable since there is no DNA. Looked up from germline, CDR1 is MDHEN and CDR2 is SYDVKM. The length of the CDR3 is 15 residues. CDR3 loop: CASSGGLDRNEKLFF.

V is TRBV7-8 and J is TRBJ2-2; TCRdb lists TRBD1, though no DNA is available to test this call. Germline lookup yields CDR1 SGHVS and CDR2 FQNEAQ. The CDR3 consists of 19 residues. The CDR3 is CASSLAPGKREPNTGELFF.

The genes are TRBV29-1 and TRBJ2-7; TCRdb outputs TRBD2, but without DNA this stays unchecked. CDR3 size: 12 residues. CDR1 SQVTM and CDR2 ANQGSEA come from the germline V gene. The CDR3 loop is CSGGLASYEQYF.